Following are 18 T cell receptor beta chains from one sample sequenced in a study of blood T cells in healthy people across ages. A J-beta primer mix and a sample-barcoded 5' primer were used in a second PCR of roughly 7 to 12 cycles. TCRdb re-analysed the 5' RACE reads in MiXCR, keeping a single row per CDR3 protein. The table has 1.5 million or so distinct CDR3 sequences, around 39% seen once. Sample: blood. The receptors shown here come from a woman aged 18-30 years in good health.

V and J are TRBV6-5 and TRBJ1-2; TRBD1 might be the D (5 bases). The CDR3 sequence is 13 residues long. In germline, CDR1 is MNHEY, CDR2 SVGAGI. Trimming pared 6 bases from V and 6 bases from J, leaving 14 bases between. The CDR3 DNA sequence: TGTGCCAGCAGGGGATTTATAGGGGATGGCTACACCTTC. It yields the protein CASRGFIGDGYTF.

The CDR3 DNA reads as TGCAGTGCTAGTGCTGCGGGGCCTACCTACGAGCAGTACTTC. Residues: CSASAAGPTYEQYF. The chain combines TRBV20-1 with TRBJ2-5, with D perhaps TRBD2 (6 bases). The J call may be faulty, since TRBJ2-7 better matches the DNA end. The CDR3 is made up of 14 amino acids. Germline V gene data show CDR1 as DFQATT and CDR2 as SNEGSKA (reference sequence).

The chain uses TRBV6-5 and TRBJ2-2; D may be TRBD1 (6 bases). Germline assignment: CDR1 MNHEY and CDR2 SVGAGI. Between the trimmed V and J ends, which lost 6 bases and 3 bases, there was a span of 17 bases. This CDR3 has 16 amino acids. The CDR3 bases are TGTGCCAGCAGAATGGGCCCGGGACAAGACACCGGGGAGCTGTTTTTT. Protein: CASRMGPGQDTGELFF.

This clonotype appeared a single time. The chain uses TRBV2 and TRBJ2-4, with 9 nucleotides matching TRBD2. The J call is doubtful: the DNA matches TRBJ2-7 better. This CDR3 region has 16 residues. Germline CDR1 and CDR2: SNHLY and FYNNEI. CDR3 nucleotide sequence: TGTGCCAGCAGCATCACCGGGACTAGCTTTCGCTACGAGCAGTACTTC. The encoded protein is CASSITGTSFRYEQYF.

As to this clonotype: A read error may produce the germline difference seen at one junction end. This chain's CDR3 is CGATRDYGYTF. Here the CDR3 DNA reads TGCGGTGCCACCAGGGACTATGGCTACACCTTC. V and J are TRBV20-1 and TRBJ1-2, with TRBD1 as a possible D gene (5 bases). The CDR3 contains 11 residues. Germline V CDR1 and CDR2: DFQATT, SNEGSKA (reference sequence).

This sequence joins TRBV24-1 and TRBJ2-1, with 14 bases lining up with TRBD2. The CDR3 spans 16 residues. In germline, CDR1 is KGHDR, CDR2 SFDVKD. The trim removed 5 bases at V and 6 bases at J, leaving 5 bases unmatched. In DNA, the CDR3 is TGTGCCACCAGTGCCGCGGGACTAGCGGGAGTCAATGAGCAGTTCTTC. Protein: CATSAAGLAGVNEQFF.

The chain recombines TRBV6-5 with TRBJ2-7; 9 nucleotides line up with TRBD2. The CDR3 spans 16 residues. Per the germline V gene, CDR1 is MNHEY and CDR2 is SVGAGI. Trimming removed 7 bases from V and 1 base from J; junction bases left unmatched: 11. DNA for the CDR3: TGTGCCAGCAAAGGGAGTAGCGGGGGTTCTTCCTACGAGCAGTACTTC. Residues: CASKGSSGGSSYEQYF.

The CDR3 reads CSVRGPRGELFF. In nucleotides, the CDR3 is TGCAGCGTGAGGGGACCTCGTGGGGAGCTGTTTTTT. The rearrangement uses TRBV29-1 and TRBJ2-2; the D call may be TRBD1 or TRBD2 (5 bases each). This CDR3 has 12 residues. The germline V gene has CDR1 SQVTM and CDR2 ANQGSEA. V was pared by 6 bases and J by 8 bases, with 13 bases between.

This chain uses TRBV7-9 with TRBJ2-1; D ambiguous. Trimming shortened V by 4 bases and J by 15 bases, and 13 bases separated the two germline ends. The CDR3 covers 11 residues. CDR1 is SEHNR and CDR2 is FQNEAQ in the germline V gene (reference sequence). CDR3 protein: CASSSMGGGFF. CDR3 nucleotides: TGTGCCAGCAGCTCTATGGGTGGTGGGTTCTTC.

This clonotype was seen just once. J is TRBJ2-3 and V is TRBV9; D remains ambiguous. The V gene's germline CDR1 is SGDLS and CDR2 YYNGEE. CDR3 size: 15 residues. V shed 3 bases and J shed 1 base, with 12 bases lying between them. The CDR3 DNA reads TGTGCCAGCAGCGGGAGAAGAGGTGGCACAGATACGCAGTATTTT. Encoded protein: CASSGRRGGTDTQYF.

The rearrangement links TRBV9 to TRBJ1-4; possibly TRBD1 for D (6 bases). Between the trimmed V and J ends, which lost 0 bases and 5 bases, there was a span of 11 bases. This CDR3 region has 15 residues. Germline V CDR1 and CDR2: SGDLS, YYNGEE. The CDR3 is CASSVGNGQNEKLFF. The CDR3 DNA follows: TGTGCCAGCAGCGTAGGGAACGGACAGAATGAAAAACTGTTTTTT.

CDR3 protein: CSARVKGQGNYGYTF. The CDR3 DNA reads as TGCAGTGCTAGAGTAAAGGGACAGGGAAACTATGGCTACACCTTC. This chain uses TRBV20-1 with TRBJ1-2; 9 nucleotides agree with TRBD1. The J segment lost 2 bases and the V segment lost 1 base, leaving 5 bases of the junction unmatched. CDR1 DFQATT and CDR2 SNEGSKA come from the germline V gene (reference sequence). The CDR3 consists of 15 residues.

Comment on this clonotype: A much larger clone is a single base away; this may be a read error. The chain has TRBV25-1 and TRBJ1-2; maybe TRBD1 (6 bases). The CDR3 runs 16 residues. V was pared by 5 bases and J by 0 bases, with 16 bases between. CDR1 and CDR2 from the germline V gene are MGHDK and SYGVNS. The CDR3 DNA reads as TGTGCCAGCAGTAGGGGCAAGGGACAACCTAACTATGGCTACACCTTC. As protein: CASSRGKGQPNYGYTF.

The chain links TRBV6-1 to TRBJ1-1; 9 nucleotides line up with TRBD1. Germline CDR1 MNHNS, CDR2 SASEGT. V dropped 7 bases and J dropped 5; count of bases not matched to a gene: 2. The CDR3 is 12 amino acids. CDR3 sequence (DNA): TGTGCCAGCATGACAGGGGGTACTGAAGCTTTCTTT. Translating it yields CASMTGGTEAFF.

Here the CDR3 DNA reads TGCAGTGCCGAGTGGGGGATCAGGGAGACCCAGTACTTC. As protein: CSAEWGIRETQYF. This chain joins TRBV20-1 and TRBJ2-5; D possibly uses TRBD1 or TRBD2 (5 bases each). CDR1 is DFQATT and CDR2 is SNEGSKA in the germline V gene (reference sequence). Trimming removed 6 bases at V and 5 bases at J, with 16 bases between. The CDR3 has 13 residues.

The rearrangement uses TRBV6-5 and TRBJ2-7, with TRBD2 matching 9 bases. V shed 2 bases, J shed 10 bases, and the junction held 9 bases outside the gene matches. The CDR3 has 14 amino acids. Germline CDR1 and CDR2: MNHEY and SVGAGI. CDR3 in amino acids: CASSYRAGGLTQYF. The DNA of the CDR3 is TGTGCCAGCAGTTACAGGGCGGGGGGGCTAACCCAGTACTTC.

The chain couples TRBV7-8 to TRBJ2-7, with D perhaps matching TRBD2 (6 bases). This CDR3 contains 16 residues. V shed 2 bases and J shed 3 bases, with 17 bases lying between them. In germline, CDR1 is SGHVS, CDR2 FQNEAQ. The CDR3 spells CASSLLYGSDVYEQYF. For the CDR3, the DNA is TGTGCCAGCAGCTTACTCTACGGGAGTGACGTCTACGAGCAGTACTTC.

This clonotype came up many times. The chain recombines TRBV7-2 with TRBJ1-2; TRBD1 aligns across 11 bases. The trim removed 3 bases at V and 3 bases at J, leaving 3 bases unmatched. The CDR3 length is 15 residues. Germline V gives CDR1 SGHTA, CDR2 FQGNSA. The CDR3 region has the DNA TGTGCCAGCAGCTTTAGGACAGGGGGCGACTATGGCTACACCTTC. As protein: CASSFRTGGDYGYTF. Full variable domain (remainder filled in from reference TRBV7-2 and TRBJ1-2): GAGVSQSPSNKVTEKGKDVELRCDPISGHTALYWYRQSLGQGLEFLIYFQGNSAPDKSGLPSDRFSAERTGGSVSTLTIQRTQQEDSAVYLCASSFRTGGDYGYTFGSGTRLTVV.